The next 10 T cell receptor beta chains were all read from a single sample in a study of response to subunit inactivated influenza vaccine. TCRdb passed the RT-PCR reads through MiXCR, listing each CDR3 protein once. Found here are more than 500,000 distinct CDR3 sequences, about 11% of them singletons; the top ten hold about 11%. The sample was also reused in another study, on T cells expressing NK-cell markers. That source reports: TCR beta cDNA was generated via 5'RACE template switching incorporating UMIs.

The starting material was PBMCs from blood, obtained on the day of vaccination. Receptor source: a man aged 45-65 years who received an inactivated influenza vaccine.

The chain has TRBV20-1 and TRBJ2-1; weak D call: TRBD2 (5 bases). Looked up from germline, CDR1 is DFQATT and CDR2 is SNEGSKA (reference sequence). The CDR3 is 13 residues long. Trimming shortened V by 6 bases and J by 7 bases, and 16 bases separated the two germline ends. CDR3 bases: TGCAGTGCAACGGACTGGTCTAAGAATGAGCAGTTCTTC. Protein product: CSATDWSKNEQFF.

This sequence joins TRBV15 and TRBJ2-5, with TRBD2 as a possible D gene (6 bases). The length of the CDR3 is 16 residues. The germline CDR1 and CDR2 sequences are LNHNV and YYDKDF (reference sequence). The V end lost 0 bases, the J end lost 4 bases, and 15 bases lay between the germline ends. The CDR3 reads CATSRDRLGGRETQYF. The CDR3 DNA is TGTGCCACCAGCAGAGATCGCCTGGGGGGTAGAGAGACCCAGTACTTC.

In its sample, this clonotype was seen many times. The rearrangement joins TRBV5-1 to TRBJ2-2; D may be TRBD1 or TRBD2 (5 bases each). Trimming took 2 bases from V and 2 from J, leaving 10 bases between them. The germline gives CDR1 SGHRS, CDR2 YFSETQ. This CDR3 has 15 residues. For the CDR3, the DNA is TGCGCCAGCAGCTTCACGGGGACCAACACCGGGGAGCTGTTTTTT. Encoded protein: CASSFTGTNTGELFF. Drawing the rest from reference TRBV5-1 and TRBJ2-2, the complete variable domain is KAGVTQTPRYLIKTRGQQVTLSCSPISGHRSVSWYQQTPGQGLQFLFEYFSETQRNKGNFPGRFSGRQFSNSRSEMNVSTLELGDSALYLCASSFTGTNTGELFFGEGSRLTVL.

This clonotype was recorded a few times. The chain is built from TRBV6-2 or TRBV6-3 and TRBJ2-6, with 7 bases aligning to TRBD2. CDR1 and CDR2 from the germline V gene are MNHEY and SVGEGT. V trimming: 6 bases; J trimming: 0 bases; junction bases outside the gene matches: 11. The CDR3 has 18 amino acids. CDR3 in DNA: TGTGCCAGCAGCCTCCAGGGAGGGGCAACCTCTGGGGCCAACGTCCTGACTTTC. Translating gives CASSLQGGATSGANVLTF.

V usage is TRBV6-2 or TRBV6-3 and J usage is TRBJ2-7; D ambiguous. Trimming cost V 5 bases and J 2 bases, with 7 bases left between them. The CDR3 totals 12 residues. Germline values: CDR1 MNHEY, CDR2 SVGEGT. CDR3 loop: CASSPLTYEQYF. DNA of the CDR3: TGTGCCAGCAGTCCTCTTACCTACGAGCAGTACTTC.

There are a few counts of this clonotype. This chain uses TRBV7-9 with TRBJ2-2; 7 nucleotides match TRBD1. Per the germline V gene, CDR1 is SEHNR and CDR2 is FQNEAQ (reference sequence). The trim removed 1 base at V and 2 bases at J, leaving 4 bases unmatched. The CDR3 consists of 16 residues. CDR3 DNA: TGTGCCAGCAGCTTAGGTGAAGGGGGCAACACCGGGGAGCTGTTTTTT. Translated, it gives CASSLGEGGNTGELFF.

This clonotype was seen only a few times. The CDR3 DNA follows: TGTGCCAGCAGGGTGAGACGGAACTACTACGAGCAGTACTTC. Encoded protein: CASRVRRNYYEQYF. This rearrangement joins TRBV6-2 or TRBV6-3 to TRBJ2-7; D remains unclear. V was pared by 6 bases and J by 3 bases, with 15 bases between. The CDR3 has 14 amino acids. Germline loops: CDR1 MNHEY, CDR2 SVGEGT.

This chain links TRBV14 with TRBJ2-1; possibly TRBD1 for D (6 bases). The V gene lost 0 bases and the J gene lost 4 bases, with 10 bases spanning the gap. The V gene's germline CDR1 is SGHDN and CDR2 FVKESK. The CDR3 consists of 15 residues. The CDR3 loop is CASSQEPQGYNEQFF. The CDR3 DNA sequence: TGTGCCAGCAGCCAAGAACCCCAGGGGTACAATGAGCAGTTCTTC.

This clonotype has only a few counts. The genes are TRBV5-1 and TRBJ2-7, with 7 bases fitting TRBD1. The germline gives CDR1 SGHRS, CDR2 YFSETQ. There are 15 residues in the CDR3. V dropped 4 bases and J dropped 0; count of bases not matched to a gene: 7. The CDR3 loop is CASSTEQGRSYEQYF. The CDR3 nucleotides read TGCGCCAGCAGCACCGAACAGGGGCGCTCCTACGAGCAGTACTTC.

The chain joins TRBV20-1 to TRBJ2-5; TRBD2 aligns across 16 bases. The V and J ends lost 3 bases and 13 bases, in that order; junction bases with no gene match: 8. This CDR3 contains 14 residues. Looked up from germline, CDR1 is DFQATT and CDR2 is SNEGSKA (reference sequence). CDR3 residues: CSARSGTSGRVLYF. The CDR3 bases are TGCAGTGCTAGGTCGGGGACTAGCGGGAGGGTCCTGTACTTC.